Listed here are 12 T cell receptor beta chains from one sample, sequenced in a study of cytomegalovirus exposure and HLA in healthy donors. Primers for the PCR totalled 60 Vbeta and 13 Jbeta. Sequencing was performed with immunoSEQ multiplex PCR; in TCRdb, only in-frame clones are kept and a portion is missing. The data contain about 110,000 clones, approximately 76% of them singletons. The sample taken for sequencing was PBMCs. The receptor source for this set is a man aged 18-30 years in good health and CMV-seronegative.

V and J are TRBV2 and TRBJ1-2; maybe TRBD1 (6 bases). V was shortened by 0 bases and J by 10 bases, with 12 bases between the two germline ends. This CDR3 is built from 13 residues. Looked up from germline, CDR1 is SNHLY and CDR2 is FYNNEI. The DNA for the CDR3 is TGTGCCAGCAGTGAAGCGGCGGGGGGCGACTACACCTTC. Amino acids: CASSEAAGGDYTF.

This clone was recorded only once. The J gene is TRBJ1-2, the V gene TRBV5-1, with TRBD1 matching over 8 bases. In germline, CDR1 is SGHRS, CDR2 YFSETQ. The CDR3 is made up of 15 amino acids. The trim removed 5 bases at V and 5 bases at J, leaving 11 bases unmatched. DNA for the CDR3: TGCGCCAGCAGGGCCTCGGACAGGGATGAATATGGCTACACCTTC. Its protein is CASRASDRDEYGYTF. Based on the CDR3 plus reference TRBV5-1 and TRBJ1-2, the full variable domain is KAGVTQTPRYLIKTRGQQVTLSCSPISGHRSVSWYQQTPGQGLQFLFEYFSETQRNKGNFPGRFSGRQFSNSRSEMNVSTLELGDSALYLCASRASDRDEYGYTFGSGTRLTVV.

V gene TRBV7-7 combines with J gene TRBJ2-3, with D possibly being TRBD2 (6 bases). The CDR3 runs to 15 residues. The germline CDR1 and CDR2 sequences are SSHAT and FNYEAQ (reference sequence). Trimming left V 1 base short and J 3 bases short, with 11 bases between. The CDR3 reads CASSLGGLGTDTQYF. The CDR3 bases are TGTGCCAGCAGCTTAGGGGGACTTGGAACAGATACGCAGTATTTT.

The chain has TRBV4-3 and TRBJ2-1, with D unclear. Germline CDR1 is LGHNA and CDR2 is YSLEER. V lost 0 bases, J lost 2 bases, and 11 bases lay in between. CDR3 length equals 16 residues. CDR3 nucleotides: TGCGCCAGCAGCCAAGATTTTAGAATTACCTACAATGAGCAGTTCTTC. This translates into CASSQDFRITYNEQFF.

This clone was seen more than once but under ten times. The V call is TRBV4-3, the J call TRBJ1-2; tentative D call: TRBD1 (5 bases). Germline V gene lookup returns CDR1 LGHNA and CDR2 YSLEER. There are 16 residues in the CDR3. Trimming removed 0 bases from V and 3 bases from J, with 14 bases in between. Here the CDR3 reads CASSQEAAGRDYGYTF. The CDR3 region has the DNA TGCGCCAGCAGCCAAGAGGCTGCGGGGCGTGACTATGGCTACACCTTC.

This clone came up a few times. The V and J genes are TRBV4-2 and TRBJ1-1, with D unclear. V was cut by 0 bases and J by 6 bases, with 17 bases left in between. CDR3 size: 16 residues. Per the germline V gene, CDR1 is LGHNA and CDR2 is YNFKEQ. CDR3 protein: CASSQDGGPNWAEAFF. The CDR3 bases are TGTGCCAGCAGCCAAGATGGAGGGCCGAACTGGGCTGAAGCTTTCTTT.

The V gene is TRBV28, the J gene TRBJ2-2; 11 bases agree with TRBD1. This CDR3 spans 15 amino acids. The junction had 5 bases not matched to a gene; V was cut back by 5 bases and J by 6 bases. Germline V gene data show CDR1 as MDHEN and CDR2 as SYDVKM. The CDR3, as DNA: TGTGCCAGCAGTGCCGAGGACAGGGGGCCCGGGGAGCTGTTTTTT. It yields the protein CASSAEDRGPGELFF.

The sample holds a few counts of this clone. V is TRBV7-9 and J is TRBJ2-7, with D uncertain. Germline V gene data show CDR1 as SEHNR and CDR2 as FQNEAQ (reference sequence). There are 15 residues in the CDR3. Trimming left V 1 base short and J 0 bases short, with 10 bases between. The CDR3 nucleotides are TGTGCCAGCAGCTTAGGACAATTCTCCTCCTACGAGCAGTACTTC. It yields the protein CASSLGQFSSYEQYF.

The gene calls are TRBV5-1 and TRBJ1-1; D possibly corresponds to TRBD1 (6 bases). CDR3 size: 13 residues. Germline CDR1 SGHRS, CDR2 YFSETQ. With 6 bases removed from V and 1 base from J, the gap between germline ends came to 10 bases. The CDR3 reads CASTWGQNTEAFF. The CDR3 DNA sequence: TGCGCCAGCACTTGGGGGCAGAACACTGAAGCTTTCTTT.

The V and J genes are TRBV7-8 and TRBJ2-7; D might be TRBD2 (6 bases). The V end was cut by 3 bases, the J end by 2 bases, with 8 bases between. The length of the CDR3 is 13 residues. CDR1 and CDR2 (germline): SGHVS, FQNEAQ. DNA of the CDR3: TGTGCCAGCAGCTTGGGGGGAACCTACGAGCAGTACTTC. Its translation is CASSLGGTYEQYF.

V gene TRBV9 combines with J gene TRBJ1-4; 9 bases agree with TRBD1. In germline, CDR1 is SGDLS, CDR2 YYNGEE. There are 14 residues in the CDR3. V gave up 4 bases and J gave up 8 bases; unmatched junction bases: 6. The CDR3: CASSIGDRAEKLFF. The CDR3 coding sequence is TGTGCCAGCAGCATTGGGGACAGGGCGGAAAAACTGTTTTTT. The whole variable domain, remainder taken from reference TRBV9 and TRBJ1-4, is DSGVTQTPKHLITATGQRVTLRCSPRSGDLSVYWYQQSLDQGLQFLIQYYNGEERAKGNILERFSAQQFPDLHSELNLSSLELGDSALYFCASSIGDRAEKLFFGSGTQLSVL.

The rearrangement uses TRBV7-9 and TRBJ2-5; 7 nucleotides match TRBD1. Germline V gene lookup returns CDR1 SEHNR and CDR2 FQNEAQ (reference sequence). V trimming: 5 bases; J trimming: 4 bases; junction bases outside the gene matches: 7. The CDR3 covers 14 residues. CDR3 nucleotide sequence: TGTGCCAGCAGCCCAGGGGGATGGGTAGAGACCCAGTACTTC. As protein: CASSPGGWVETQYF. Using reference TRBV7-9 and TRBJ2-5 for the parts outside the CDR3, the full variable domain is DTGVSQNPRHKITKRGQNVTFRCDPISEHNRLYWYRQTLGQGPEFLTYFQNEAQLEKSRLLSDRFSAERPKGSFSTLEIQRTEQGDSAMYLCASSPGGWVETQYFGPGTRLLVL.